Following are 18 T cell receptor beta chains from one sample sequenced in a study of shared clonotypes between healthy human individuals. The table came from immunoSEQ multiplex PCR; TCRdb's copy has only in-frame clones and leaves some out. This sample has around 100,000 clones; around 66% occur once, and the top ten carry about 26%. The sample consisted of memory CD8+ T cells sorted from blood. Subset noted: CD45RO+ cells pooled with CCR7-negative TemRA cells. The receptors were sampled from a woman aged 25-40 years in good health.

This clone was counted ten times or more. The chain uses TRBV15 and TRBJ2-2; D gene uncertain. Germline CDR1 is LNHNV and CDR2 is YYDKDF (reference sequence). Trimming took off 1 base at V and 3 bases at J, with 9 bases between the two ends. CDR3 length: 15 residues. CDR3 in amino acids: CATSRGDIDTGELFF. CDR3 sequence (DNA): TGTGCCACCAGCAGAGGAGACATCGACACCGGGGAGCTGTTTTTT.

The chain recombines TRBV28 with TRBJ2-6; D not resolved. Germline V gene sequence: CDR1 MDHEN, CDR2 SYDVKM. V was pared by 7 bases and J by 1 base, with 14 bases between. The CDR3 spans 16 residues. The CDR3 nucleotides are TGTGCCAGCACCCCTGGCATAGTATCTGGGGCCAACGTCCTGACTTTC. It translates to CASTPGIVSGANVLTF.

J is TRBJ1-4 and V is TRBV4-1, with D possibly matching TRBD1 (5 bases). V dropped 5 bases and J dropped 16 bases, with 14 bases sitting between them. This CDR3 has 11 amino acids. Germline CDR1 MGHRA, CDR2 YSYEKL. DNA of the CDR3: TGCGCCAGCAGCACCGGACATCTACGGTTTTTT. This codes for CASSTGHLRFF.

The chain is built from TRBV4-2 and TRBJ2-5; D not certain. Gene TRBJ2-7 matches the end of the DNA better, so the J call may be wrong. The CDR3 extends over 15 amino acids. Germline-derived CDR1 and CDR2 are LGHNA and YNFKEQ. This CDR3 is CASSQNWEPTYEQYF. The DNA for the CDR3 is TGTGCCAGCAGCCAAAACTGGGAACCTACCTACGAGCAGTACTTC.

J is TRBJ2-6 and V is TRBV15; D might be TRBD2 (5 bases). The CDR3 runs 17 residues. Germline values: CDR1 LNHNV, CDR2 YYDKDF (reference sequence). With 3 bases removed from V and 4 bases from J, the gap between germline ends came to 16 bases. CDR3 in amino acids: CATSRRTDWVGANVLTF. CDR3 nucleotide sequence: TGTGCCACCAGCAGGAGGACGGACTGGGTCGGGGCCAACGTCCTGACTTTC.

This clone appeared many times. V gene TRBV29-1 combines with J gene TRBJ1-2; tentatively, D is TRBD1 (5 bases). Germline V CDR1 and CDR2: SQVTM, ANQGSEA. The CDR3 runs 15 residues. Between the trimmed V and J ends, which lost 0 bases and 5 bases, there was a span of 16 bases. The CDR3 here is CSVEDRELPLYGYTF. The CDR3 bases are TGCAGCGTTGAAGACAGGGAATTACCCCTGTATGGCTACACCTTC. The whole variable domain, remainder taken from reference TRBV29-1 and TRBJ1-2, is SAVISQKPSRDICQRGTSLTIQCQVDSQVTMMFWYRQQPGQSLTLIATANQGSEATYESGFVIDKFPISRPNLTFSTLTVSNMSPEDSSIYLCSVEDRELPLYGYTFGSGTRLTVV.

CDR3 sequence: CASSVQGERDYEQYF. The CDR3 DNA reads as TGTGCCAGCAGTGTCCAGGGAGAGAGGGATTACGAGCAGTACTTC. The chain uses TRBV25-1 and TRBJ2-7; D could derive from TRBD1 or TRBD2 (5 bases each). CDR3 length: 15 amino acids. In germline, CDR1 is MGHDK, CDR2 SYGVNS. V was cut by 4 bases and J by 4 bases, with 17 bases left in between.

The chain recombines TRBV7-8 with TRBJ2-5; 14 nucleotides line up with TRBD2. The junction had 17 bases not matched to a gene; V was cut back by 6 bases and J by 5 bases. Germline values: CDR1 SGHVS, CDR2 FQNEAQ. The CDR3 consists of 19 residues. The CDR3 nucleotides read TGTGCCAGCAGTCCGGCCGGGACTAGCGGGAGAAGGGTGGGGGAGACCCAGTACTTC. Translating it yields CASSPAGTSGRRVGETQYF.

The chain joins TRBV6-6 to TRBJ1-6; no definite D call. This CDR3 has 15 residues. Between the trimmed V and J ends, which lost 5 bases and 9 bases, there was a span of 17 bases. Per the germline V gene, CDR1 is MNHNY and CDR2 is SVGAGI (reference sequence). Here the CDR3 DNA reads TGTGCCAGCAGTCCCTACACCGGGTTATTTTCACCCCTCCACTTT. This sequence encodes CASSPYTGLFSPLHF.

The chain uses TRBV5-1 and TRBJ2-2; the D gene is possibly TRBD2 (5 bases). The CDR3 is 15 amino acids. Germline V gives CDR1 SGHRS, CDR2 YFSETQ. Trimming took 2 bases from V and 6 from J, leaving 14 bases between them. The CDR3 region has the DNA TGCGCCAGCAGCTTCCAAACTAGTAACCCCGGGGAGCTGTTTTTT. Translating it yields CASSFQTSNPGELFF.

This clone has at least ten counts. The chain has TRBV11-2 and TRBJ1-2; 7 positions match TRBD1. CDR3 length equals 13 residues. Losses at the gene ends were 1 base for V and 8 bases for J; bases not matched to a gene: 4. Germline lookup yields CDR1 SGHAT and CDR2 FQNNGV. CDR3 amino acids: CASSLGAGGGYTF. CDR3 nucleotide sequence: TGTGCCAGCAGCTTAGGGGCAGGGGGAGGCTACACCTTC.

This clone was seen more than once but under ten times. The chain uses TRBV4-1 and TRBJ1-2; D is ambiguous. Germline V gene sequence: CDR1 MGHRA, CDR2 YSYEKL. The CDR3 runs 13 residues. The ends were cut back, 4 bases at V and 5 bases at J, with 11 bases in the middle. The CDR3 spells CASSRWLGYGYTF. The CDR3 DNA reads as TGCGCCAGCAGCCGTTGGTTGGGATATGGCTACACCTTC.

This clone was counted at least ten times. The chain is built from TRBV9 and TRBJ2-7, with D possibly TRBD2 on 6 matching bases. The V and J ends lost 0 bases and 2 bases respectively, with 9 bases between them. The CDR3 loop spans 14 amino acids. CDR1 and CDR2 from the germline V gene are SGDLS and YYNGEE. CDR3 residues: CASSVGGGAYEQYF. The CDR3 DNA reads TGTGCCAGCAGCGTAGGTGGCGGGGCCTACGAGCAGTACTTC.

The chain links TRBV7-6 to TRBJ2-7, with 7 positions matching TRBD2. V lost 2 bases and J lost 2; bases outside the gene matches: 6. This CDR3 contains 15 residues. Germline CDR1 SGHVS, CDR2 FNYEAQ. The CDR3 sequence: CASSLSGGSPYEQYF. The CDR3 DNA sequence: TGTGCCAGCAGCTTATCTGGCGGGAGTCCCTACGAGCAGTACTTC.

The sample holds one count of this clone. The V and J genes are TRBV28 and TRBJ2-7, with 12 positions matching TRBD2. Germline V CDR1 and CDR2: MDHEN, SYDVKM. The V gene end was trimmed by 5 bases and the J gene end by 2 bases; junction bases not matched to a gene: 4. The CDR3 sequence is 15 residues long. Written as DNA, the CDR3 is TGTGCCAGCAGTAACCCTAGCGGGAGGGCCTACGAGCAGTACTTC. It codes for CASSNPSGRAYEQYF.

J is TRBJ2-7 and V is TRBV5-5; TRBD2 matches at 10 bases. J gave up 7 bases and V 4 bases, and 11 bases lay outside the gene matches. The CDR3 loop spans 15 amino acids. Germline V gives CDR1 SGHKS, CDR2 YYEKEE (reference sequence). The CDR3 is CASSQDHGTSDEQYF. The CDR3 coding sequence is TGTGCCAGCAGCCAAGATCACGGGACTAGCGATGAGCAGTACTTC.

This clone was found a few times. This chain uses TRBV29-1 with TRBJ1-1; D is uncertain. CDR3 length equals 11 residues. CDR1 SQVTM and CDR2 ANQGSEA come from the germline V gene. V was trimmed by 2 bases and J by 6 bases, leaving 7 bases between them. CDR3 nucleotides: TGCAGCGTTGAAATGATCCCTGAAGCTTTCTTT. This translates into CSVEMIPEAFF.

This chain links TRBV11-2 with TRBJ2-7, with 7 bases matching TRBD2. There are 13 residues in the CDR3. Per germline, CDR1 SGHAT and CDR2 FQNNGV. The J segment lost 2 bases and the V segment lost 5 bases, leaving 3 bases of the junction unmatched. CDR3 in DNA: TGTGCCAGCAGCGAACTAGCGACCTACGAGCAGTACTTC. As protein: CASSELATYEQYF.